This paragraph covers one T cell receptor beta chain sequence. Antigen: not known. Subjects aged 18 to 65 presented with newly diagnosed hyperthyroidism of less than 2 months' duration. Patients having uncontrolled infection, another autoimmune disease, pregnancy or lactation were not included. Amplified TCR beta CDR3 regions derived from RNA transcripts. In the first-round RT-PCR of the TCR CDR3, the HTBI primer set was used. Via MiXCR, TCRdb re-called the multiplex PCR reads, giving one row per CDR3 protein. The sample includes approximately 720,000 distinct CDR3 sequences, around a sixth seen only once; the top ten take over 15%. These data are taken from a study of T cells in Graves' hyperthyroidism and ophthalmopathy. Study-wide points: The blood repertoire included most of the expanded thyroid clonotypes above 0.001.

The CDR3 is 15 residues long. CDR1 and CDR2 from the germline V gene are LNHNV and YYDKDF (reference sequence). V lost 3 bases to trimming and J lost 0 bases, with 8 bases between them. What was sequenced was blood. V gene TRBV15 combines with J gene TRBJ1-4, with no clear D. The source of this sequence is a woman aged 45-65 years with Graves' hyperthyroidism that later progressed to Graves' ophthalmopathy. CDR3 sequence: CATSRGLSTNEKLFF. CDR3 bases: TGTGCCACCAGCAGGGGCCTATCAACTAATGAAAAACTGTTTTTT.